This T cell receptor beta chain was found in a study of regulatory T cells in long-lasting Graves disease. The CDR3 is 12 residues long. Trimming took off 8 bases at V and 7 bases at J, with 11 bases between the two ends. In its sample, this clonotype was seen many times. Time point meaning: newly diagnosed GD, antithyroid drugs for less than 3 months. Construction of the TCR library relied on RNA isolated from PBMCs. Arm-PCR of CDR3 regions and iRepertoire HTBI primers were the basis on which TCR beta libraries were built. TCRdb used MiXCR to reprocess the multiplex PCR reads, holding one entry per CDR3 protein. This table holds hundreds of thousands of distinct CDR3 sequences, 15% to 20% found once. These same records also appear under a second study, on T cells in Graves' hyperthyroidism and ophthalmopathy. This second study says: Reasons for excluding patients were uncontrolled infection, other autoimmune disease, pregnancy or lactation. Among thyroid clonotypes expanded above 0.001, most also appeared in blood.

The sequence came from a man in his forties with Graves disease. The input for sequencing was peripheral blood mononuclear cells (PBMCs), taken at new diagnosis, from a patient treated with antithyroid drugs. V and J are TRBV12-3 or TRBV12-4 and TRBJ2-2; D remains ambiguous. For the CDR3, the DNA is TGTGCCAGCGGGTCGGGTGGCGGGGAGCTGTTTTTT. Translating it yields CASGSGGGELFF.